This TCR beta chain was sequenced for a study of spatial heterogeneity in lung cancer (dated by TCRdb to about 2019). For the study in its entirety: More beta-chain than alpha-chain transcripts were consistently detected, likely reflecting higher beta-chain transcript abundance. TCR transcript counts in tumor regions correlated strongly with a T cell transcriptional module score from matched bulk RNA-seq. In the raw uncorrected reads, each unique combination of TCR and UMI appeared more than ten times on average. In non-small cell lung cancer, the study made a quantitative comparison of TCR alpha and beta repertoires among multiple tumor regions, matched nontumor lung and blood. Nonsynonymous mutation counts, determined by whole-exome sequencing of tumor tissue, were related to TCR repertoire features. At surgery, both alpha and beta chains were TCR-sequenced in roughly 230 tumor regions, over 61 matched nontumor lung samples and over 50 PBMC samples.

What this sample's time point label stands for: sample taken at primary tumor resection. The donors were some 70 patients from the lung TRACERx cohort who had early-stage, untreated non-small cell lung cancer. Whole RNA extracted from tumor and nontumor lung tissue, or from cryopreserved PBMC samples, was used for TCR sequencing without cell sorting. Patients were selected for TCR sequencing only if sufficient RNA was available from at least two tumor regions. Before being selected, tumor and adjacent nontumor lung specimens were reviewed by a lung pathologist. This clonotype occurred many times. Which antigen it targets is not known. No quality values exist for individual bases; no much larger clone is one base distant. Libraries were made using 5' RACE. Sequencing used a NextSeq 500. To allow correction of PCR and sequencing errors, the TCR library protocol tagged every TCR cDNA molecule with a unique molecular identifier. The study's own analysis went as follows. TCR identification, UMI-based error correction and CDR3 extraction were performed with Decombinator tools. Expanded TCRs were defined as those above a frequency of 2 per 1,000, corresponding to the top 1% of the tumor frequency distribution. Expanded tumor TCRs were classed as regional if statistically deemed absent (corrected P<0.05) from at least one tumor region, otherwise ubiquitous. Renyi diversity was computed with the R vegan package after each repertoire had been subsampled 100 times to 5,000 TCRs. CDR3 similarity networks were built from amino acid triplet string-kernel similarity, connecting CDR3s with pairwise similarity above 0.82. TCRdb itself trimmed the public reads at Q25 with fastp, ran MiXCR and retained productive beta chains. All rows with the same CDR3 protein become a single entry with the most common DNA and genes. These V and J calls derive from TCRdb rather than the authors' analysis. For this sample there are some 5,500 distinct CDR3 sequences; over 7.5% appear just once. Of the sample, 25% to 30% is held by the ten largest clones.

Between the V and J ends, shortened by 4 bases and 8 bases respectively, the junction contains 17 bases. In the germline V gene, CDR1 corresponds to KGHSH and CDR2 to LQKENI. The CDR3 covers 14 residues, taking in both the cysteine and the phenylalanine. The CDR3 DNA has 42 bases and is translated from base 1. Findings and caveats that apply to the study as a whole: Counts of ubiquitous and regional expanded TCRs were found to correlate with counts of ubiquitous and regional nonsynonymous mutations, respectively. The number of expanded intratumoral alpha and beta TCRs correlated with the tumor nonsynonymous mutation count. TCR-seq was estimated to cover only approximately 7% of tumor T cells for alpha chains and approximately 13% for beta chains. Confirming at a functional level the hypothesis that regional TCRs recognize regional mutations was considered to require additional single-cell paired TCR alpha and beta sequencing.

The sample consisted of lung tumor tissue, taken at surgery. This clonotype was obtained from a female donor with early-stage non-small cell lung cancer. The rearranged segments are TRBV18 and TRBJ1-2, with a weak D call of TRBD1 (5 bases match). The CDR3 has the sequence CASSRSAGRDGYTF. At the DNA level, the sequence is TGTGCCAGCTCACGGTCGGCAGGGCGAGACGGCTACACCTTC. Joined to the reference TRBV18 and TRBJ1-2 proteins, this CDR3 gives the full variable domain: NAGVMQNPRHLVRRRGQEARLRCSPMKGHSHVYWYRQLPEEGLKFMVYLQKENIIDESGMPKERFSAEFPKEGPSILRIQQVVRGDSAAYFCASSRSAGRDGYTFGSGTRLTVV.